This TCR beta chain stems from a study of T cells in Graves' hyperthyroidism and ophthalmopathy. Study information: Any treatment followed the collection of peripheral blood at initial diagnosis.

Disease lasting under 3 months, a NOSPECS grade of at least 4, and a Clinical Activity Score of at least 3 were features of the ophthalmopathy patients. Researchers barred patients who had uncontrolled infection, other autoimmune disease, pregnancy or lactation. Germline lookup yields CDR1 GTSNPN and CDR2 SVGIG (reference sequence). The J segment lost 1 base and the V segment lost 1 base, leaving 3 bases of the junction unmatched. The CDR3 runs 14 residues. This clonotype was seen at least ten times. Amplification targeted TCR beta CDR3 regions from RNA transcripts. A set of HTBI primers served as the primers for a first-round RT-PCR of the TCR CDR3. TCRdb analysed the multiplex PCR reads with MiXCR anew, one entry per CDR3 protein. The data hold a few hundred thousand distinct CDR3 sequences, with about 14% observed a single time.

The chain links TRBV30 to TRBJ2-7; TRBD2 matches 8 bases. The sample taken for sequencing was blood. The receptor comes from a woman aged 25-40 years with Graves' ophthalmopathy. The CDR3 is CAWSGGGKSYEQYF. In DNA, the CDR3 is TGTGCCTGGAGTGGCGGGGGGAAGTCCTACGAGCAGTACTTC. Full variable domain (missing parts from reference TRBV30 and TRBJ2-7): SQTIHQWPATLVQPVGSPLSLECTVEGTSNPNLYWYRQAAGRGLQLLFYSVGIGQISSEVPQNLSASRPQDRQFILSSKKLLLSDSGFYLCAWSGGGKSYEQYFGPGTRLTVT.